Presented here are 3 T cell receptor beta chains from one specimen sequenced in a study of T cell changes during pregnancy in multiple sclerosis. This table comes from immunoSEQ multiplex PCR, and its TCRdb copy is limited to in-frame clones, with some not included. The sample lists 48,000 or so clones, 88% occurring once. The sequenced sample was CD4+ T cells from peripheral blood mononuclear cells, obtained in the second trimester of pregnancy. The source is a female donor with multiple sclerosis, enrolled in a pregnancy study.

CDR3 DNA sequence: TGTGCCAGCAGCCCAAGCGGGGGAAATCATGAAAAACTGTTTTTT. The encoded protein is CASSPSGGNHEKLFF. The J gene is TRBJ1-4, the V gene TRBV28; TRBD1 might be the D (5 bases). CDR3 length: 15 amino acids. Germline loops: CDR1 MDHEN, CDR2 SYDVKM. The V gene lost 6 bases and the J gene lost 6 bases, with 17 bases spanning the gap.

This chain links TRBV19 with TRBJ2-7; D ambiguous. V lost 5 bases and J lost 1, with 12 bases in between. The germline CDR1 and CDR2 sequences are LNHDA and SQIVND (reference sequence). The CDR3 has 14 residues. As DNA, the CDR3 is TGTGCCAGTAGTGCCCTCGAGGAGTCCTACGAGCAGTACTTC. Translated, it gives CASSALEESYEQYF.

This clone was seen once. The chain carries TRBV9 and TRBJ2-3, with 10 nucleotides matching TRBD2. With 3 bases clipped from V and 4 bases from J, the junction kept 5 bases outside the gene matches. The length of the CDR3 is 15 residues. CDR1 and CDR2 from the germline V gene are SGDLS and YYNGEE. The CDR3: CASSAESGGADTQYF. CDR3 DNA: TGTGCCAGCAGCGCCGAGAGCGGGGGGGCAGATACGCAGTATTTT. The full variable domain, in which reference TRBV9 and TRBJ2-3 provide the parts outside the CDR3, is DSGVTQTPKHLITATGQRVTLRCSPRSGDLSVYWYQQSLDQGLQFLIQYYNGEERAKGNILERFSAQQFPDLHSELNLSSLELGDSALYFCASSAESGGADTQYFGPGTRLTVL.